A selection of T cell receptor beta chains follows, all from one sample in a study of a mutant IDH1 vaccine in newly diagnosed glioma. This table comes from immunoSEQ multiplex PCR, and its TCRdb copy is limited to in-frame clones, with some not included. The sample lists tens of thousands of clones, 60% to 85% occurring once. This specimen was PBMCs, taken from a glioma patient treated with radiotherapy, temozolomide or both. Receptors were obtained from a woman in her thirties or forties with glioma. CDR3s include the opening cysteine and the closing phenylalanine or tryptophan. Fields, in order: V gene, CDR3 protein.

V: TRBV6-1
CDR3: CASTKELASNQPQHF

V: TRBV30
CDR3: CAWNRDRPYGYTF

V: TRBV15
CDR3: CATSRGTDRVETQYF

V: TRBV19
CDR3: CASSNYPGFDEQYF

V: TRBV6-5
CDR3: CASSYGQAETQYF

V: TRBV10-3
CDR3: CAISDTSGDGYTF

V: TRBV7-8
CDR3: CASSLGASGGITDTQYF

V: TRBV5-6
CDR3: CASSRSGRRDQPQHF

V: TRBV10-3
CDR3: CAISDSGTNSRYNYGYTF

V: TRBV19
CDR3: CASSEPGTMNTEAFF

V: TRBV27
CDR3: CASSPLWTGDTGELFF

V: TRBV5-4
CDR3: CASSWGEGDTEAFF

V: TRBV9
CDR3: CASSVGSGGARETQYF

V: TRBV7-2
CDR3: CASSLPSRQGGYGYTF

V: TRBV4-1
CDR3: CASSQDPVRRGSYEQYF

V: TRBV7-2
CDR3: CASSLSSGYGYTF

V: TRBV4-1
CDR3: CASSQVLAATNEKLFF

V: TRBV12-5
CDR3: CASGLVGDRVSGQPQHF

V: TRBV5-1
CDR3: CASKVRGASSVTTEAFF

V: TRBV29-1
CDR3: CSVEVSRNTEAFF

V: TRBV5-1
CDR3: CASSPGGSELGYTF

V: TRBV5-1
CDR3: CASSLPSGGGYNEQFF

V: TRBV7-9
CDR3: CASSPNWNTGELFF

V: TRBV5-4
CDR3: CASSLVSGGRDEQFF

V: TRBV15
CDR3: CATSPGQGNNSPLHF

V: TRBV7-3
CDR3: CASSLSGGGNYGYTF

V: TRBV27
CDR3: CASSVTGVGYTF

V: TRBV5-3
CDR3: CARSDNWEGANYGYTF

V: TRBV6-1
CDR3: CASSELGGVDGYTF

V: TRBV27
CDR3: CASSFRNSPLHF

V: TRBV30
CDR3: CAWSAGTNTYSNQPQHF

V: TRBV5-1
CDR3: CASSPGQTNYGYTF

V: TRBV6-5
CDR3: CASSYSTNTEAFF

V: TRBV7-2
CDR3: CASSPRLAGGSEQYF